One and the same sample provided the 5 T cell receptor beta chains below, sequenced in a study of blood T cell repertoires in COVID-19. Sequencing was performed with immunoSEQ multiplex PCR; in TCRdb, only in-frame clones are kept and a portion is missing. Of more than 75,000 clones listed, approximately 88% are singletons. Sample: peripheral blood. The receptors come from a man between 25 and 39 years old with acute or convalescent COVID-19.

The chain joins TRBV5-4 to TRBJ2-3; 9 nucleotides match TRBD2. The CDR3 is 14 amino acids. CDR1 and CDR2 (germline): SGHNT, YYREEE (reference sequence). Trimming took 5 bases from V and 5 from J; bases not matched to a gene: 6. CDR3 residues: CASSYGTSLDTQYF. The CDR3 DNA is TGTGCCAGCAGTTATGGGACTAGCCTAGATACGCAGTATTTT.

The V gene is TRBV18, the J gene TRBJ1-1; D possibly corresponds to TRBD1 (5 bases). The ends were cut back, 3 bases at V and 5 bases at J, with 10 bases in the middle. The V gene's germline CDR1 is KGHSH and CDR2 LQKENI. This CDR3 comprises 13 residues. CDR3: CASSPQGGTEAFF. The CDR3, as DNA: TGTGCCAGCTCACCGCAGGGCGGAACTGAAGCTTTCTTT.

The chain links TRBV2 to TRBJ2-2, with a tentative D call TRBD1 (5 bases). This CDR3 region has 12 residues. Germline V gene lookup returns CDR1 SNHLY and CDR2 FYNNEI. The ends were cut back, 11 bases at V and 3 bases at J, with 10 bases in the middle. The CDR3 sequence: CAGDRDTGELFF. The CDR3 DNA sequence: TGTGCCGGTGACAGAGACACCGGGGAGCTGTTTTTT.

This clone occurred once. The chain combines TRBV6-6 with TRBJ2-2; 8 bases are shared with TRBD2. The V gene end was trimmed by 2 bases and the J gene end by 7 bases; junction bases not matched to a gene: 6. There are 15 residues in the CDR3. Germline CDR1 reads MNHNY; CDR2 reads SVGAGI (reference sequence). The CDR3 DNA is TGTGCCAGCAGTTACGCCGGACTAGCTGTCGGGGAGCTGTTTTTT. Translated, it gives CASSYAGLAVGELFF.

This chain connects TRBV6-5 to TRBJ1-6, with 9 bases lining up with TRBD1. This CDR3 comprises 15 residues. From germline, CDR1 is MNHEY and CDR2 SVGAGI. V was pared by 8 bases and J by 7 bases, with 9 bases of the junction left unmatched. DNA for the CDR3: TGTGCCAGCTCAGCAGGGACAGGGTCGAATTCACCCCTCCACTTT. It yields the protein CASSAGTGSNSPLHF.